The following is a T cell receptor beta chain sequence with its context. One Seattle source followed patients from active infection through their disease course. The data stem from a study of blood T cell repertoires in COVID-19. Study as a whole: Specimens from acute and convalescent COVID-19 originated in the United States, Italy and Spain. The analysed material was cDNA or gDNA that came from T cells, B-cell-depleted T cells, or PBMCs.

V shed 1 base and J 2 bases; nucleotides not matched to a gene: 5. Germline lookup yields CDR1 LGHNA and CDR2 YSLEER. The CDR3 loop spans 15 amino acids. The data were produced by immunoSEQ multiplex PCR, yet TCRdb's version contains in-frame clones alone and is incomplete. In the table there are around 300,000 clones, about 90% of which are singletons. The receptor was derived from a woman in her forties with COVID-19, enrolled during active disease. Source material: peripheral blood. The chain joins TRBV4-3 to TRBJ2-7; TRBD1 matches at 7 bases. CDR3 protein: CASSQAWGQTYEQYF. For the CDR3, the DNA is TGCGCCAGCAGCCAAGCCTGGGGACAGACCTACGAGCAGTACTTC.